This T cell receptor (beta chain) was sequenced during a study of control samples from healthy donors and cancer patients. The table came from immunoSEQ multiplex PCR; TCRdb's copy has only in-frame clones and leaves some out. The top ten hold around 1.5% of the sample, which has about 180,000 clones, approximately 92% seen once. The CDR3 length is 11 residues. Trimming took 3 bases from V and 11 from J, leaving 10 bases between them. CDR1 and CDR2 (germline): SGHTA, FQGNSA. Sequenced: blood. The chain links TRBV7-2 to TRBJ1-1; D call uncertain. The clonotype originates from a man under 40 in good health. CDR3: CASSLAGEAFF. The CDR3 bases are TGTGCCAGCAGCTTGGCCGGGGAGGCTTTCTTT.